The 8 T cell receptor beta chains in this list originate from one sample, sequenced in a study of blood T cell repertoires in COVID-19. Clones were read by immunoSEQ multiplex PCR, and TCRdb kept only the in-frame ones, dropping some. The data contain roughly 200,000 clones, more than 80% of them singletons. What was sequenced was peripheral blood. These receptors originate from a young woman with COVID-19, enrolled during active disease.

The genes are TRBV4-2 and TRBJ2-7, with 11 bases aligning to TRBD2. After removal of 4 bases from V and 5 bases from J, the junction contained 10 bases not matched to a gene. The germline CDR1 and CDR2 sequences are LGHNA and YNFKEQ. This CDR3 comprises 16 residues. Here the CDR3 DNA reads TGTGCCAGCAGCCGAACCGGGACTAGCGGAGGGGACGAGCAGTACTTC. This translates into CASSRTGTSGGDEQYF.

This clone was seen a single time. V gene TRBV19 combines with J gene TRBJ2-1; possibly TRBD2 for D (6 bases). The germline gives CDR1 LNHDA, CDR2 SQIVND (reference sequence). The CDR3 contains 11 residues. V was trimmed by 4 bases and J by 12 bases, leaving 10 bases between them. The CDR3 loop is CASSSGETQFF. CDR3 DNA: TGTGCCAGTAGTAGCGGGGAGACGCAGTTCTTC.

The rearrangement links TRBV7-2 to TRBJ2-7; D remains unclear. Between the trimmed V and J ends, which lost 5 bases and 5 bases, there was a span of 7 bases. Germline V gene data show CDR1 as SGHTA and CDR2 as FQGNSA. This CDR3 has 11 amino acids. The CDR3 sequence is CASSQNHEQYF. The CDR3 coding sequence is TGTGCCAGCAGCCAGAACCACGAGCAGTACTTC.

This clone turned up a few times. The CDR3 region has the DNA TGTGCCAGCAGTGTTACTGCCGCTAGCACAGATACGCAGTATTTT. Translated, it gives CASSVTAASTDTQYF. This chain links TRBV2 with TRBJ2-3; D uncertain. V lost 4 bases and J lost 0, with 11 bases in between. The CDR3 loop spans 15 amino acids. Germline V lookup: CDR1 SNHLY, CDR2 FYNNEI.

The chain carries TRBV5-4 and TRBJ2-1; the match to TRBD2 covers 10 bases. The ends lost 5 bases at V and 1 base at J; junction bases unmatched: 12. CDR1 is SGHNT and CDR2 is YYREEE in the germline V gene (reference sequence). The CDR3 runs 18 residues. This CDR3 reads CASSPSGGVAGSYNEQFF. The DNA for the CDR3 is TGTGCCAGCAGTCCGAGCGGGGGGGTCGCGGGGTCCTACAATGAGCAGTTCTTC.

The V call is TRBV6-5, the J call TRBJ1-2; 7 nucleotides agree with TRBD1. This CDR3 is 15 amino acids long. CDR1 and CDR2 from the germline V gene are MNHEY and SVGAGI. The V and J ends lost 4 bases and 6 bases, in that order; junction bases with no gene match: 11. In nucleotides, the CDR3 is TGTGCCAGCAGTTCACCCGAGACAGGGATAAATGGCTACACCTTC. Its translation is CASSSPETGINGYTF.

The genes are TRBV10-1 and TRBJ1-4; D uncertain. V gave up 6 bases and J gave up 4 bases, with 12 bases separating them. This CDR3 spans 14 amino acids. Germline loops: CDR1 WNHNN, CDR2 SYGVQD (reference sequence). The CDR3 bases are TGCGCCAGCAGAGAGCACGGGGATAATGAAAAACTGTTTTTT. Its protein product is CASREHGDNEKLFF.

The V gene is TRBV19, the J gene TRBJ2-7, with 9 nucleotides matching TRBD1. Unmatched junction bases numbered 5, after V lost 6 bases and J lost 2 bases. CDR3 size: 14 residues. Per the germline V gene, CDR1 is LNHDA and CDR2 is SQIVND (reference sequence). The CDR3: CASSPQGATYEQYF. CDR3 DNA: TGTGCCAGTAGCCCACAGGGGGCCACCTACGAGCAGTACTTC.